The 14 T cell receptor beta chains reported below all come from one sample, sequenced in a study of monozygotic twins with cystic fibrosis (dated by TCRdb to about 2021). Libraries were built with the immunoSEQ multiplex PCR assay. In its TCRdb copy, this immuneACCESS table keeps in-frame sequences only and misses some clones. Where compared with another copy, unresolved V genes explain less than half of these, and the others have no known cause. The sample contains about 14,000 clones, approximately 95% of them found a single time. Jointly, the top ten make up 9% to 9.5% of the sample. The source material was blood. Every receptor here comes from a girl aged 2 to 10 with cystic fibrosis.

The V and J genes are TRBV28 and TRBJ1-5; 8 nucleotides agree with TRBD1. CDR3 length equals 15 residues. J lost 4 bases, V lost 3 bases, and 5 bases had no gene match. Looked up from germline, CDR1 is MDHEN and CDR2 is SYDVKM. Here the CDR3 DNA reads TGTGCCAGCAGTTTCGTCAGGGGGCCAAATCAGCCCCAGCATTTT. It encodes CASSFVRGPNQPQHF.

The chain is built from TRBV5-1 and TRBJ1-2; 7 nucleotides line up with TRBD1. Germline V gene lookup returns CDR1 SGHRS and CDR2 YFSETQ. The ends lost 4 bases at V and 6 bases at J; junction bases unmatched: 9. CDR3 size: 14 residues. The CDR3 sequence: CASSAGQVGHGYTF. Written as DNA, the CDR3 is TGCGCCAGCAGCGCCGGACAGGTAGGCCATGGCTACACCTTC.

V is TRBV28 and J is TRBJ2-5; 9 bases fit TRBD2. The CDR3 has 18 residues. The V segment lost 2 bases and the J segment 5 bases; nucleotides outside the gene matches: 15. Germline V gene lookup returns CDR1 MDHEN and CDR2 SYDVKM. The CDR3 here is CASSLTFLAGGPGETQYF. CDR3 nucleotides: TGTGCCAGCAGTTTAACCTTTCTTGCGGGAGGGCCGGGGGAGACCCAGTACTTC.

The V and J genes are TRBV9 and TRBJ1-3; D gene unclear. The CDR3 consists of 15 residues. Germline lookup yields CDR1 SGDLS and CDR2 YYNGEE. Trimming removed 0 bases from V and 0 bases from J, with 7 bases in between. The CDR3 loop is CASSVAPNSGNTIYF. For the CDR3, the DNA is TGTGCCAGCAGCGTAGCCCCCAACTCTGGAAACACCATATATTTT. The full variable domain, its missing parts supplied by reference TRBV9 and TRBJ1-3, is DSGVTQTPKHLITATGQRVTLRCSPRSGDLSVYWYQQSLDQGLQFLIQYYNGEERAKGNILERFSAQQFPDLHSELNLSSLELGDSALYFCASSVAPNSGNTIYFGEGSWLTVV.

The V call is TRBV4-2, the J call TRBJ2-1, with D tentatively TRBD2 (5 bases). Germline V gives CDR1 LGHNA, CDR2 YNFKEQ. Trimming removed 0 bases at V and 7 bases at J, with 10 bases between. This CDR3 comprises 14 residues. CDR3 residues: CASSQERRGNEQFF. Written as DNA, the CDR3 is TGTGCCAGCAGCCAAGAACGTCGCGGGAATGAGCAGTTCTTC.

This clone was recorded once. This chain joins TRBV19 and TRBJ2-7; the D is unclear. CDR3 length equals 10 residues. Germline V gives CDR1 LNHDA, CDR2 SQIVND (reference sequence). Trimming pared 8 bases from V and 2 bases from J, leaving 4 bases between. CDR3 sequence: CASGTYEQYF. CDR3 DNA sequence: TGTGCCAGTGGGACCTACGAGCAGTACTTC.

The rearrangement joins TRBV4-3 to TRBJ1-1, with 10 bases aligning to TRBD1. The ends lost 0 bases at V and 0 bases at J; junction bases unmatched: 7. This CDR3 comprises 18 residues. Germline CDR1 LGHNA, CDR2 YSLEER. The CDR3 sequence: CASSQEGPDRGMNTEAFF. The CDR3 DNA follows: TGCGCCAGCAGCCAAGAAGGACCGGACAGGGGGATGAACACTGAAGCTTTCTTT.

The CDR3 DNA sequence: TGCAGCGTTGAAGGCGGGGGCAACTACAATGAGCAGTTCTTC. This translates into CSVEGGGNYNEQFF. The rearrangement joins TRBV29-1 to TRBJ2-1; TRBD2 might be the D (7 bases). Trimming stripped 1 base from V and 3 bases from J, with 10 bases between. The germline V gene encodes CDR1 SQVTM and CDR2 ANQGSEA. This CDR3 spans 14 amino acids.

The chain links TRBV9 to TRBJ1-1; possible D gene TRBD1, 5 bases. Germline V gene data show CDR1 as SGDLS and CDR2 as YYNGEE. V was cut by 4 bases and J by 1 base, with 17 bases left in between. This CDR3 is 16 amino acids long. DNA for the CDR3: TGTGCCAGCAGCCCGTCGGTTCGGGGGACGAACACTGAAGCTTTCTTT. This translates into CASSPSVRGTNTEAFF.

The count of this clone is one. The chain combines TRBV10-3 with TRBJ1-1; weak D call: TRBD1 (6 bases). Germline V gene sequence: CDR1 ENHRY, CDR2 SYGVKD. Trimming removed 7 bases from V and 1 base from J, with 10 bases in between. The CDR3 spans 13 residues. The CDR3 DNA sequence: TGTGCCATCACTATGGGACAGAACACTGAAGCTTTCTTT. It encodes CAITMGQNTEAFF.

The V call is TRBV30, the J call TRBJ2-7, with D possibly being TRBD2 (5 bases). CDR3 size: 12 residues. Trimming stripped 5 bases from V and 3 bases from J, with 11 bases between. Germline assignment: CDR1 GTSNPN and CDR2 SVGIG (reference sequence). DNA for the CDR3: TGTGCCTGGTCAAGAGCGGTCTACGAGCAGTACTTC. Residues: CAWSRAVYEQYF.

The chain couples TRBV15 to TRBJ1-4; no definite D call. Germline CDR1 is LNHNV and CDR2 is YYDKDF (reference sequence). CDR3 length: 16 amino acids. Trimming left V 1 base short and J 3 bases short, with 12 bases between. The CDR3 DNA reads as TGTGCCACCAGCAGAGTAGGAGACACTCCTAATGAAAAACTGTTTTTT. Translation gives CATSRVGDTPNEKLFF.

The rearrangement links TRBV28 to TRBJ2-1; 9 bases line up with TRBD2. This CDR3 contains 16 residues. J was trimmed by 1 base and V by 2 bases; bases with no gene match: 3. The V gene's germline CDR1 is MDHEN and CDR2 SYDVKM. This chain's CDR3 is CASSLRAGGSYNEQFF. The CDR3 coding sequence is TGTGCCAGCAGTTTACGAGCGGGAGGTTCCTACAATGAGCAGTTCTTC.

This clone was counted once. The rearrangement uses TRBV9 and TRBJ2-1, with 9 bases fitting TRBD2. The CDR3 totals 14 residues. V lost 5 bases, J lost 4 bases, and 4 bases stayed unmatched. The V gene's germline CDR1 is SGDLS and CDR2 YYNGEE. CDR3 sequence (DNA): TGTGCCAGCAGTACTAGCGGGCTATACAATGAGCAGTTCTTC. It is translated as CASSTSGLYNEQFF.